This T cell receptor beta chain is from a study of blood T cell repertoires in COVID-19. About the research overall: The United States, Italy and Spain supplied acute and convalescent COVID-19 samples. Sample material is recorded as cDNA or gDNA derived from T cells, B-cell-depleted T cells, or PBMCs.

Under the authors' procedure: The authors estimated nucleated cell counts from reference gene primer amplification. Produced via immunoSEQ multiplex PCR; TCRdb's table is partial and in-frame only. The D gene and trimming were derived from the DNA, and the V and J assignments and clone size from that table. The repertoire holds a few hundred thousand clones, with around four fifths as singletons. The germline V gene encodes CDR1 SGHRS and CDR2 YFSETQ. The length of the CDR3 is 16 residues. Trimming removed 1 base at V and 0 bases at J, with 12 bases between. This clonotype was sampled from a man in his 60s with acute or convalescent COVID-19. The sample consisted of peripheral blood. The V call is TRBV5-1, the J call TRBJ2-3, with D perhaps matching TRBD1 (5 bases). CDR3 DNA sequence: TGCGCCAGCAGCTTGCTGGGCGGACAAAGCACAGATACGCAGTATTTT. It is translated as CASSLLGGQSTDTQYF.